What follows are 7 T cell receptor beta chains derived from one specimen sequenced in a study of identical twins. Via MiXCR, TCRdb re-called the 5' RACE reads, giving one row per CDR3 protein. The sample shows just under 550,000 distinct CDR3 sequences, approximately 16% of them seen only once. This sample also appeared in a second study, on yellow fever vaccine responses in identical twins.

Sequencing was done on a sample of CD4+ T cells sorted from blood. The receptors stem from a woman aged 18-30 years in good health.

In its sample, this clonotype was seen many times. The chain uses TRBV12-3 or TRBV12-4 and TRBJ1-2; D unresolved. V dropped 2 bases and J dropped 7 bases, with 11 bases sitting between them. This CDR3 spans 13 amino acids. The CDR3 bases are TGTGCCAGCAGTTTACGGGTCCGGGGTGGCTACACCTTC. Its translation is CASSLRVRGGYTF.

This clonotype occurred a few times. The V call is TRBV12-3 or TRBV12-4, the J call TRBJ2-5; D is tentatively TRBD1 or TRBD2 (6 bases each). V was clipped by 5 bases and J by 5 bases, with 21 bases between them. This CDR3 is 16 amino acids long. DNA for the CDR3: TGTGCCAGCAGTCAAGGAGGGACACGGGAAGGGGAGACCCAGTACTTC. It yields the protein CASSQGGTREGETQYF.

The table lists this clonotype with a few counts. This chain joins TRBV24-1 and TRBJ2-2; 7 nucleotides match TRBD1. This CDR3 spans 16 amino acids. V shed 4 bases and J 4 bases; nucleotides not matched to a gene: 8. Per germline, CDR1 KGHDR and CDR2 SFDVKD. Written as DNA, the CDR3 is TGTGCCACCAGTGACTTGGACAGGACTTCCACCGGGGAGCTGTTTTTT. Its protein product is CATSDLDRTSTGELFF.

Here the CDR3 reads CASSDPLEEQYV. The CDR3 DNA reads as TGTGCCAGCAGCGACCCTTTGGAAGAGCAGTACGTC. The gene calls are TRBV6-1 and TRBJ2-7; D not resolved. Germline-derived CDR1 and CDR2 are MNHNS and SASEGT. The CDR3 extends over 12 amino acids. V was shortened by 6 bases and J by 7 bases, with 13 bases between the two germline ends.

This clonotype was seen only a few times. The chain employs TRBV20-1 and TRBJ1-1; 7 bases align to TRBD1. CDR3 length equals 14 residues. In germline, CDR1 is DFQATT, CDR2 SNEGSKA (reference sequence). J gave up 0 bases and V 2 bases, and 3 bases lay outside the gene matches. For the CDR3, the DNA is TGCAGTGCTAGATTCAGGGGGATGAACACTGAAGCTTTCTTT. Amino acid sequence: CSARFRGMNTEAFF.

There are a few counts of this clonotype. The CDR3 DNA reads TGTGCCAGCAGCCAAGATTCGAGGGCCGCTGAAGCTTTCTTT. Its protein product is CASSQDSRAAEAFF. The chain employs TRBV3-1 and TRBJ1-1; D not resolved. The ends were cut back, 0 bases at V and 6 bases at J, with 11 bases in the middle. Per germline, CDR1 LGHDT and CDR2 YNNKEL (reference sequence). The CDR3 is 14 amino acids.

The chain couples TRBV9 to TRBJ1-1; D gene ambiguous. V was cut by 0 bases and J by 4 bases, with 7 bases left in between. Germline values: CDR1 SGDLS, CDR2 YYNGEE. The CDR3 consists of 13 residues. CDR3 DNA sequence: TGTGCCAGCAGCGTAGCTAGGAGCACTGAAGCTTTCTTT. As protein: CASSVARSTEAFF. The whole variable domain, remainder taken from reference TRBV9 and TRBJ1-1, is DSGVTQTPKHLITATGQRVTLRCSPRSGDLSVYWYQQSLDQGLQFLIQYYNGEERAKGNILERFSAQQFPDLHSELNLSSLELGDSALYFCASSVARSTEAFFGQGTRLTVV.